This TCR beta chain was observed in a study of spatial heterogeneity in lung cancer. At the level of the study: Strong correlation was found between tumor-region TCR transcript counts and a T cell module score from matched bulk RNA-seq. Notes on the study in general: How many expanded intratumoral alpha and beta TCRs were present tracked the tumor mutation count, which was a count of nonsynonymous mutations.

Time point given: sample taken at primary tumor resection. Samples were donated by 72 untreated early-stage non-small cell lung cancer patients. Unsorted tumor, nontumor lung tissue or cryopreserved PBMC supplied the whole RNA. Individually, TCR cDNA molecules were each labelled with a unique molecular identifier. TCRdb called the 5' RACE reads again in MiXCR, with one record for every CDR3 protein. The top ten hold 9% to 10% of the sample, which has approximately 21,000 distinct CDR3 sequences, around 5% seen once. V was clipped by 6 bases and J by 5 bases, with 8 bases between them. Germline CDR1 KGHSH, CDR2 LQKENI. The CDR3 totals 11 residues. Ten or more counts support this clonotype. Antigen unknown.

The source of this sequence is a male donor with early-stage non-small cell lung cancer. The specimen comprised lung tumor tissue, sampled at surgery. The genes are TRBV18 and TRBJ2-7; D not resolved. The CDR3 nucleotides are TGTGCCAGCTCCAACCGGGACGAGCAGTACTTC. This translates into CASSNRDEQYF.